This paragraph reports one T cell receptor beta chain. Germline V lookup: CDR1 SGHRS, CDR2 YFSETQ. The CDR3 runs 15 residues. The V gene end was trimmed by 4 bases and the J gene end by 7 bases; junction bases not matched to a gene: 9. The data derive from a study of T cell changes during pregnancy in multiple sclerosis. Clones were sequenced by immunoSEQ multiplex PCR, and TCRdb holds only the in-frame ones, with some missing. Among 85,000 to 130,000 clones listed, roughly nine tenths were seen once. The sequence was obtained from a female donor with multiple sclerosis, enrolled in a pregnancy study. Sample: peripheral blood, taken before pregnancy. V is TRBV5-1 and J is TRBJ2-3; 10 bases are shared with TRBD2. CDR3 residues: CASSISGGDVHTQYF. For the CDR3, the DNA is TGCGCCAGCAGCATAAGCGGGGGGGACGTCCATACGCAGTATTTT.